One sample yielded the 32 T cell receptor beta chains listed below, sequenced in a study of blood T cell repertoires in COVID-19. Assay used: immunoSEQ multiplex PCR; TCRdb lists only in-frame clones, some missing. The sample includes roughly 76,000 clones, around 86% of them seen just once. Sequences were obtained from peripheral blood. Receptors originate from a woman between 18 and 29 years old with acute or convalescent COVID-19.

This clone was counted a single time. The gene calls are TRBV7-9 and TRBJ1-4; weak D call: TRBD1 (5 bases). CDR1 and CDR2 (germline): SEHNR, FQNEAQ (reference sequence). Trimming left V 2 bases short and J 8 bases short, with 12 bases between. CDR3 size: 14 residues. This CDR3 reads CASSLWRDDEKLFF. In nucleotides, the CDR3 is TGTGCCAGCAGCTTATGGAGGGACGACGAAAAACTGTTTTTT.

The rearrangement joins TRBV7-9 to TRBJ2-3; no reliable D call. Germline CDR1 SEHNR, CDR2 FQNEAQ (reference sequence). Deletions cut 5 bases from V and 4 bases from J, with 7 bases between. The CDR3 spans 12 residues. The CDR3 bases are TGTGCCAGCAGCCTTTATCCAGATACGCAGTATTTT. Its translation is CASSLYPDTQYF.

This sequence joins TRBV11-2 and TRBJ2-3; perhaps TRBD2 as D (5 bases). The CDR3 totals 15 residues. Germline-derived CDR1 and CDR2 are SGHAT and FQNNGV. The V end lost 3 bases, the J end lost 0 bases, and 10 bases lay between the germline ends. The CDR3 reads CASSFFAGSTDTQYF. The CDR3 DNA is TGTGCCAGCAGCTTTTTTGCGGGTAGCACAGATACGCAGTATTTT.

This clone was seen once. Its ends do not fully match the called genes, so a read error is possible. The chain recombines TRBV5-1 with TRBJ2-1; TRBD1 agrees at 7 bases. This CDR3 comprises 16 residues. Germline V gives CDR1 SGHRS, CDR2 YFSETQ. This chain's CDR3 is CASSGDSRTFYDEQFF. As DNA, the CDR3 is TGCGCCAGCAGCGGGGACAGCCGAACTTTCTACGATGAGCAGTTCTTC.

The chain links TRBV3-1 (or the pseudogene TRBV3-2) to TRBJ2-1, with TRBD2 matching over 7 bases. V gave up 1 base and J gave up 7 bases; unmatched junction bases: 4. CDR3 size: 14 residues. Germline V gives CDR1 LGHDT, CDR2 YNNKEL (reference sequence). CDR3 loop: CASSQVRGSNEQFF. Written as DNA, the CDR3 is TGTGCCAGCAGCCAAGTGCGCGGGAGTAATGAGCAGTTCTTC.

This clone came up a few times. This chain's CDR3 is CASSPSRGGGETQYF. The CDR3 nucleotides are TGTGCCAGCAGTCCTTCGCGGGGGGGCGGGGAGACCCAGTACTTC. The chain links TRBV7-2 to TRBJ2-5, with 9 nucleotides matching TRBD2. J gave up 5 bases and V 6 bases, and 10 bases lay outside the gene matches. CDR3 length equals 15 residues. Germline CDR1 and CDR2: SGHTA and FQGNSA.

The rearrangement links TRBV28 to TRBJ2-3, with 11 bases that match TRBD2. Germline CDR1 and CDR2: MDHEN and SYDVKM. This CDR3 region has 16 residues. After removal of 4 bases from V and 2 bases from J, the junction contained 5 bases not matched to a gene. The CDR3 loop reads CASSSGTSGHTDTQYF. CDR3 sequence (DNA): TGTGCCAGCAGTTCCGGGACTAGCGGTCACACAGATACGCAGTATTTT.

CDR3 DNA: TGCGCCAGCAGCTTGAGGCCAAATGGACTGGGCTACACCTTC. It specifies CASSLRPNGLGYTF. This sequence joins TRBV5-1 and TRBJ1-2; no definite D call. V was pared by 1 base and J by 8 bases, with 15 bases between. The germline CDR1 and CDR2 sequences are SGHRS and YFSETQ. This CDR3 is built from 14 residues.

V usage is TRBV28 and J usage is TRBJ1-2; the match to TRBD1 covers 8 bases. The CDR3 covers 13 residues. With 8 bases clipped from V and 5 bases from J, the junction kept 7 bases outside the gene matches. The germline gives CDR1 MDHEN, CDR2 SYDVKM. The CDR3 loop reads CASFWGQAYGYTF. The CDR3 region has the DNA TGTGCCAGCTTCTGGGGACAGGCTTATGGCTACACCTTC.

The V call is TRBV28, the J call TRBJ2-1; 9 bases are a match to TRBD1. The CDR3 is 14 amino acids. After removal of 6 bases from V and 4 bases from J, the junction contained 4 bases not matched to a gene. Per the germline V gene, CDR1 is MDHEN and CDR2 is SYDVKM. The CDR3 reads CASRGQGIYNEQFF. CDR3 bases: TGTGCCAGCAGGGGACAGGGTATATACAATGAGCAGTTCTTC. The full variable domain, rest sourced from reference TRBV28 and TRBJ2-1, is DVKVTQSSRYLVKRTGEKVFLECVQDMDHENMFWYRQDPGLGLRLIYFSYDVKMKEKGDIPEGYSVSREKKERFSLILESASTNQTSMYLCASRGQGIYNEQFFGPGTRLTVL.

This sequence joins TRBV6-2 or TRBV6-3 and TRBJ2-1; D uncertain. The CDR3 has 11 amino acids. Trimming pared 6 bases from V and 7 bases from J, leaving 7 bases between. Germline CDR1 MNHEY, CDR2 SVGEGT. The CDR3 DNA is TGTGCCAGCAGCCCGCGAAATGAGCAGTTCTTC. Its translation: CASSPRNEQFF.

The chain combines TRBV11-2 with TRBJ2-1; TRBD2 matches 7 bases. The V gene's germline CDR1 is SGHAT and CDR2 FQNNGV. This CDR3 is built from 12 residues. The junction had 3 bases not matched to a gene; V was cut back by 5 bases and J by 8 bases. The CDR3 region is CASSRTSYEQFF. The CDR3 DNA reads TGTGCCAGCAGCCGGACTAGTTATGAGCAGTTCTTC.

The rearrangement uses TRBV5-1 and TRBJ2-7; maybe TRBD2 (5 bases). Trimming shortened V by 4 bases and J by 2 bases, and 16 bases separated the two germline ends. The CDR3 loop spans 15 amino acids. Germline CDR1 is SGHRS and CDR2 is YFSETQ. The CDR3 loop reads CASSAIGGATYEQYF. CDR3 nucleotides: TGCGCCAGCAGCGCGATTGGAGGTGCCACCTACGAGCAGTACTTC.

The genes are TRBV7-2 and TRBJ2-1; D possibly corresponds to TRBD2 (6 bases). The CDR3 runs 13 residues. Germline loops: CDR1 SGHTA, CDR2 FQGNSA. V was pared by 3 bases and J by 3 bases, with 6 bases between. The CDR3 spells CASSFGGYNEQFF. In DNA, the CDR3 is TGTGCCAGCAGCTTCGGGGGCTACAATGAGCAGTTCTTC. The variable domain in full, with the rest retrieved from reference TRBV7-2 and TRBJ2-1, is GAGVSQSPSNKVTEKGKDVELRCDPISGHTALYWYRQSLGQGLEFLIYFQGNSAPDKSGLPSDRFSAERTGGSVSTLTIQRTQQEDSAVYLCASSFGGYNEQFFGPGTRLTVL.

V is TRBV7-2 and J is TRBJ2-2; D may be TRBD1 (5 bases). Germline loops: CDR1 SGHTA, CDR2 FQGNSA. The CDR3 extends over 13 amino acids. The CDR3 coding sequence is TGTGCTCTGAGAGTGCAGGGAAGAGGGGAGCTGTTTTTT. It encodes CALRVQGRGELFF.

The chain carries TRBV11-2 and TRBJ2-7; D remains unclear. The CDR3 loop spans 16 amino acids. From germline, CDR1 is SGHAT and CDR2 FQNNGV. V was trimmed by 5 bases and J by 0 bases, leaving 17 bases between them. The CDR3 loop is CASSPPPYENSYEQYF. CDR3 nucleotide sequence: TGTGCCAGCAGCCCGCCACCGTATGAGAACTCCTACGAGCAGTACTTC.

The V and J genes are TRBV5-4 and TRBJ2-1, with 7 positions matching TRBD2. This CDR3 region has 15 residues. Germline V gene sequence: CDR1 SGHNT, CDR2 YYREEE (reference sequence). V was clipped by 0 bases and J by 2 bases; unmatched bases: 2. CDR3 nucleotides: TGTGCCAGCAGCTTGGGAGCGGGACCCTACAATGAGCAGTTCTTC. Its translation: CASSLGAGPYNEQFF.

This rearrangement joins TRBV6-5 to TRBJ2-7; 9 nucleotides match TRBD1. V lost 0 bases, J lost 5 bases, and 8 bases stayed unmatched. Germline lookup yields CDR1 MNHEY and CDR2 SVGAGI. The CDR3 is 16 residues long. The CDR3: CASSYSGGQGRNEQYF. CDR3 nucleotides: TGTGCCAGCAGTTACTCGGGGGGACAGGGTAGAAACGAGCAGTACTTC.

V and J are TRBV21-1 and TRBJ2-1; the D call of TRBD1 is as the table states it, not checked on the DNA. TRBV21-1 counts as a pseudogene. The CDR3 consists of 18 residues. CDR3 amino acids: CASSKARCEGQGYNEQFF. The CDR3 nucleotides read TGTGCCAGCAGCAAAGCGCGATGTGAGGGACAGGGATACAATGAGCAGTTCTTC.

This clone was observed a single time. J is TRBJ2-3 and V is TRBV5-5; a possible D gene is TRBD1 (5 bases). V lost 7 bases to trimming and J lost 5 bases, with 14 bases between them. The length of the CDR3 is 13 residues. CDR1 is SGHKS and CDR2 is YYEKEE in the germline V gene (reference sequence). The CDR3 spells CASARQILDTQYF. For the CDR3, the DNA is TGTGCCAGCGCCCGACAGATCTTAGATACGCAGTATTTT.

V is TRBV6-1 and J is TRBJ1-5, with D uncertain. Germline CDR1 is MNHNS and CDR2 is SASEGT. The CDR3 extends over 15 amino acids. Trimming removed 2 bases at V and 7 bases at J, with 15 bases between. CDR3 coding DNA: TGTGCCAGCAGTGAATCCATTGGGGAGGGACAGCCCCAGCATTTT. It is translated as CASSESIGEGQPQHF.

A few counts support this clone. This sequence joins TRBV27 and TRBJ1-6; the D is unclear. Between the trimmed V and J ends, which lost 2 bases and 7 bases, there was a span of 6 bases. Germline-derived CDR1 and CDR2 are MNHEY and SMNVEV (reference sequence). This CDR3 has 13 amino acids. The DNA for the CDR3 is TGTGCCAGCAGTTTAACTCCCAATTCACCCCTCCACTTT. It specifies CASSLTPNSPLHF.

Only a few counts were recorded for this clone. The CDR3 loop is CASSLGGSVEQYF. The CDR3 DNA sequence: TGTGCCAGCAGTTTAGGCGGGAGTGTTGAGCAGTACTTC. The rearrangement joins TRBV12-3 or TRBV12-4 to TRBJ2-7; the match to TRBD2 covers 7 bases. This CDR3 region has 13 residues. J was trimmed by 7 bases and V by 1 base; bases with no gene match: 4.

V and J are TRBV6-4 and TRBJ1-1, with D possibly matching TRBD1 (6 bases). CDR1 and CDR2 (germline): MRHNA, SNTAGT. V was cut by 4 bases and J by 1 base, with 7 bases left in between. The CDR3 has 13 amino acids. DNA of the CDR3: TGTGCCAGCAGTGTAGGGGGGAACACTGAAGCTTTCTTT. Translated: CASSVGGNTEAFF.

The J gene is TRBJ2-3, the V gene TRBV19; 7 nucleotides line up with TRBD1. This CDR3 region has 14 residues. The germline V gene has CDR1 LNHDA and CDR2 SQIVND (reference sequence). V shed 6 bases and J 6 bases; nucleotides not matched to a gene: 9. CDR3 loop: CASSKTGDRDTQYF. DNA for the CDR3: TGTGCCAGTAGCAAAACAGGGGACCGCGATACGCAGTATTTT.

This chain joins TRBV7-9 and TRBJ2-5; 12 bases are a match to TRBD1. V shed 5 bases, J shed 4 bases, and the junction held 5 bases outside the gene matches. The CDR3 runs 15 residues. Germline CDR1 and CDR2: SEHNR and FQNEAQ (reference sequence). CDR3 residues: CASSPSGQGAETQYF. In DNA form, the CDR3 reads TGTGCCAGCAGCCCCTCGGGACAGGGGGCAGAGACCCAGTACTTC.

This chain's CDR3 is CAWKKGLTAETQYF. In nucleotides, the CDR3 is TGTGCCTGGAAAAAGGGACTAACCGCAGAGACCCAGTACTTC. The rearrangement joins TRBV30 to TRBJ2-5; TRBD2 matches 7 bases. CDR1 and CDR2 from the germline V gene are GTSNPN and SVGIG (reference sequence). J gave up 4 bases and V 4 bases, and 9 bases lay outside the gene matches. This CDR3 spans 14 amino acids.

The chain combines TRBV19 with TRBJ1-2, with D possibly matching TRBD1 (6 bases). Germline V gene lookup returns CDR1 LNHDA and CDR2 SQIVND (reference sequence). V was clipped by 5 bases and J by 4 bases, with 17 bases between them. CDR3 length: 15 amino acids. CDR3 DNA sequence: TGTGCCAGTAGTGCCTACAGGGAGCCAGGCTATGGCTACACCTTC. It specifies CASSAYREPGYGYTF.

The gene calls are TRBV5-1 and TRBJ2-7; D is unclear. The CDR3 sequence is 13 residues long. Per the germline V gene, CDR1 is SGHRS and CDR2 is YFSETQ. V lost 4 bases and J 0 bases, leaving 8 bases between the germline ends. The CDR3 nucleotides read TGCGCCAGCAGCCTGCCTAGCTCCTACGAGCAGTACTTC. Translating gives CASSLPSSYEQYF.

The chain recombines TRBV5-5 with TRBJ2-5; 9 positions match TRBD2. The CDR3 is 13 residues long. Looked up from germline, CDR1 is SGHKS and CDR2 is YYEKEE (reference sequence). V trimming: 2 bases; J trimming: 5 bases; junction bases outside the gene matches: 1. Here the CDR3 DNA reads TGTGCCAGCAGCTTCCTAGCGGGGGAGACCCAGTACTTC. Translation gives CASSFLAGETQYF.

The chain employs TRBV5-1 and TRBJ1-4; TRBD1 matches 7 bases. V lost 3 bases and J lost 2; bases outside the gene matches: 13. Germline loops: CDR1 SGHRS, CDR2 YFSETQ. The CDR3 spans 18 residues. The CDR3 DNA reads as TGCGCCAGCAGCTCCTTACCTTTACAGGGGCCGACTAATGAAAAACTGTTTTTT. The encoded protein is CASSSLPLQGPTNEKLFF.

V and J are TRBV27 and TRBJ2-3, with D uncertain. This CDR3 contains 13 residues. Germline CDR1 reads MNHEY; CDR2 reads SMNVEV (reference sequence). V lost 6 bases and J 3 bases, leaving 10 bases between the germline ends. The DNA for the CDR3 is TGTGCCAGCAGCTCTCTCCTAACAGATACGCAGTATTTT. Translated: CASSSLLTDTQYF.